This entry lists 2 T cell receptor beta chains sequenced from one sample in a study of neurological immune-mediated disorders. Each CDR3 protein is one row after TCRdb ran MiXCR on the 5' RACE reads. In the table there are about 60,000 distinct CDR3 sequences, 9.5% to 12% of which are singletons. The time point here: longitudinal time-point 1 (baseline). Sample: PBMCs. These receptors were taken from a male donor with HTLV-1-associated myelopathy (HAM/TSP).

This clonotype appeared many times. The rearrangement joins TRBV10-3 to TRBJ1-2, with unresolved D. Germline V gene lookup returns CDR1 ENHRY and CDR2 SYGVKD. V was trimmed by 0 bases and J by 4 bases, leaving 9 bases between them. This CDR3 is built from 14 residues. CDR3 DNA sequence: TGTGCCATCAGTGAGTCGGGAGGACCCTATGGCTACACCTTC. This translates into CAISESGGPYGYTF.

This clonotype was counted many times. The chain joins TRBV5-6 to TRBJ1-2, with D unclear. Germline CDR1 SGHDT, CDR2 YYEEEE. The CDR3 covers 13 residues. V was shortened by 0 bases and J by 3 bases, with 6 bases between the two germline ends. CDR3 protein: CASSLGGDYGYTF. The CDR3 nucleotides read TGTGCCAGCAGCTTGGGGGGAGACTATGGCTACACCTTC.